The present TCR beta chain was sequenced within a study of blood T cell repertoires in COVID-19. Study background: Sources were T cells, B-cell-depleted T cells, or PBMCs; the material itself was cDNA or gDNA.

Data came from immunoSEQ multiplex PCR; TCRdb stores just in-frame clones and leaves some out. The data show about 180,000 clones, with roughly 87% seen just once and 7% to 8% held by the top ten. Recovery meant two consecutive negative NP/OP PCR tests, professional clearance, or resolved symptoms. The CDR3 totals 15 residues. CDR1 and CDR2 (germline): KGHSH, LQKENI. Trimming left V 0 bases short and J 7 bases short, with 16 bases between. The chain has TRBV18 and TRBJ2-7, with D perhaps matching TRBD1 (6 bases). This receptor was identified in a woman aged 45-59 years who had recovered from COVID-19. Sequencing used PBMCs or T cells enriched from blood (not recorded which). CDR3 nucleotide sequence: TGTGCCAGCTCACCACCTAGCAGAGGGGGATATGAGCAGTACTTC. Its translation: CASSPPSRGGYEQYF. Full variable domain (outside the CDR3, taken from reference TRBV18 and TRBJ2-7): NAGVMQNPRHLVRRRGQEARLRCSPMKGHSHVYWYRQLPEEGLKFMVYLQKENIIDESGMPKERFSAEFPKEGPSILRIQQVVRGDSAAYFCASSPPSRGGYEQYFGPGTRLTVT.